One and the same sample provided the 20 T cell receptor beta chains below, sequenced in a study of T cell changes during pregnancy in multiple sclerosis. Clones were read by immunoSEQ multiplex PCR, and TCRdb kept only the in-frame ones, dropping some. Among about 77,000 clones listed, roughly 90% were seen once. The source was peripheral blood, collected before pregnancy. Every receptor here comes from a female donor with multiple sclerosis, enrolled in a pregnancy study.

The chain joins TRBV7-9 to TRBJ2-7; a weak D match, TRBD1 (5 bases). This CDR3 region has 13 residues. V was pared by 7 bases and J by 0 bases, with 10 bases between. The germline V gene has CDR1 SEHNR and CDR2 FQNEAQ (reference sequence). As DNA, the CDR3 is TGTGCCAGCACTAAAGGGGACTCCTACGAGCAGTACTTC. Translating gives CASTKGDSYEQYF.

J is TRBJ2-4 and V is TRBV4-1; D ambiguous. The CDR3 spans 11 residues. CDR1 MGHRA and CDR2 YSYEKL come from the germline V gene. The germline V and J ends were trimmed by 2 bases and 11 bases, with 7 bases remaining between them. CDR3 in amino acids: CASSQTIFQYF. In DNA, the CDR3 is TGCGCCAGCAGCCAAACAATCTTTCAGTACTTC.

V is TRBV11-2 and J is TRBJ1-1; D is perhaps TRBD1 (5 bases). The CDR3 is 16 amino acids. Germline V gene data show CDR1 as SGHAT and CDR2 as FQNNGV. V lost 4 bases, J lost 1 base, and 16 bases lay in between. The DNA for the CDR3 is TGTGCCAGCAGCTCCCTCCCGGAGGGGCCGAACACTGAAGCTTTCTTT. It yields the protein CASSSLPEGPNTEAFF.

This rearrangement joins TRBV30 to TRBJ1-5, with D maybe TRBD1 (6 bases). The ends were cut back, 3 bases at V and 5 bases at J, with 17 bases in the middle. Germline lookup yields CDR1 GTSNPN and CDR2 SVGIG (reference sequence). The CDR3 runs 15 residues. Here the CDR3 reads CAWRPVGGRDQPQHF. The CDR3 nucleotides are TGTGCCTGGAGGCCGGTGGGGGGGCGTGATCAGCCCCAGCATTTT.

The chain has TRBV6-6 and TRBJ1-3; no clear D gene. The CDR3 sequence is 16 residues long. Germline V CDR1 and CDR2: MNHNY, SVGAGI (reference sequence). V was cut by 5 bases and J by 0 bases, with 14 bases left in between. CDR3 sequence reads: CASSPLGLLSGNTIYF. Written as DNA, the CDR3 is TGTGCCAGCAGTCCCCTTGGACTGCTCTCTGGAAACACCATATATTTT.

The gene calls are TRBV19 and TRBJ1-1, with a weak D call TRBD1 (5 bases). Germline V CDR1 and CDR2: LNHDA, SQIVND (reference sequence). Trimming pared 2 bases from V and 1 base from J, leaving 11 bases between. This CDR3 region has 15 residues. The CDR3 DNA follows: TGTGCCAGTAGTATATGGGGCTACGCGAACACTGAAGCTTTCTTT. It specifies CASSIWGYANTEAFF.

This chain uses TRBV6-5 with TRBJ1-2; no clear D. V lost 8 bases and J lost 8, with 21 bases in between. The CDR3 has 14 amino acids. The V gene's germline CDR1 is MNHEY and CDR2 SVGAGI. This CDR3 reads CASPRVRNGEGYTF. DNA of the CDR3: TGTGCCAGCCCTCGCGTGCGGAACGGGGAGGGCTACACCTTC.

The gene calls are TRBV9 and TRBJ1-6; D perhaps matches TRBD1 (6 bases). The V gene's germline CDR1 is SGDLS and CDR2 YYNGEE. There are 14 residues in the CDR3. The V gene lost 0 bases and the J gene lost 10 bases, with 11 bases spanning the gap. CDR3 sequence reads: CASSVGYRESPLHF. As DNA, the CDR3 is TGTGCCAGCAGCGTAGGGTACAGGGAATCACCCCTCCACTTT.

This chain links TRBV5-1 with TRBJ2-7, with 7 bases fitting TRBD1. Germline V gives CDR1 SGHRS, CDR2 YFSETQ. This CDR3 comprises 16 residues. The J segment lost 4 bases and the V segment lost 2 bases, leaving 12 bases of the junction unmatched. This CDR3 is CASSLTPGQINYEQYF. DNA of the CDR3: TGCGCCAGCAGCTTAACTCCGGGACAGATAAATTACGAGCAGTACTTC.

A word on this clone: Other DNA sequences in this specimen translate into the identical CDR3. The gene calls are TRBV15 and TRBJ1-6; D is uncertain. The CDR3 covers 16 residues. The V end lost 0 bases, the J end lost 4 bases, and 10 bases lay between the germline ends. The germline gives CDR1 LNHNV, CDR2 YYDKDF (reference sequence). CDR3 sequence: CATSRDDLRYNSPLHF. The DNA for the CDR3 is TGTGCCACCAGCAGAGATGACTTGAGGTATAATTCACCCCTCCACTTT.

The chain links TRBV5-1 to TRBJ2-3, with 7 bases fitting TRBD2. This CDR3 is 16 amino acids long. Germline-derived CDR1 and CDR2 are SGHRS and YFSETQ. The V segment lost 6 bases and the J segment 0 bases; nucleotides outside the gene matches: 10. The CDR3 nucleotides read TGCGCCAGCACGGGGGGTAGCGCGTCTAGCACAGATACGCAGTATTTT. It codes for CASTGGSASSTDTQYF.

The J gene is TRBJ2-1, the V gene TRBV6-4; D remains unclear. Trimming took off 4 bases at V and 4 bases at J, with 11 bases between the two ends. Germline V CDR1 and CDR2: MRHNA, SNTAGT. CDR3 size: 14 residues. The CDR3 sequence is CASSAPQDYNEQFF. The CDR3 DNA sequence: TGTGCCAGCAGTGCCCCTCAGGATTACAATGAGCAGTTCTTC.

V is TRBV7-9 and J is TRBJ1-4; the D is unclear. The germline V gene encodes CDR1 SEHNR and CDR2 FQNEAQ (reference sequence). Trimming stripped 4 bases from V and 2 bases from J, with 11 bases between. This CDR3 comprises 15 residues. CDR3 nucleotides: TGTGCCAGCAGCTCAAGGAGGGCGACTAATGAAAAACTGTTTTTT. This codes for CASSSRRATNEKLFF.

This clone was seen once. The chain recombines TRBV11-2 with TRBJ1-1; no reliable D call. Germline CDR1 SGHAT, CDR2 FQNNGV. This CDR3 has 14 amino acids. V shed 0 bases and J shed 7 bases, with 12 bases lying between them. CDR3 protein: CASSLDPFRDEAFF. In nucleotides, the CDR3 is TGTGCCAGCAGCTTAGATCCTTTTCGAGATGAAGCTTTCTTT.

J is TRBJ1-2 and V is TRBV6-1; perhaps TRBD1 as D (6 bases). CDR3 size: 14 residues. Trimming pared 11 bases from V and 4 bases from J, leaving 20 bases between. Germline-derived CDR1 and CDR2 are MNHNS and SASEGT. The CDR3 DNA is TGTGCCGCCACCCCCCCCGGACAGCCCTATGGCTACACCTTC. It translates to CAATPPGQPYGYTF.

This clone has just one count. The CDR3 coding sequence is TGTGCCAGCAGTTTGATTCCAGGTTCAGACAGGGACACAGATACGCAGTATTTT. This encodes CASSLIPGSDRDTDTQYF. This chain joins TRBV28 and TRBJ2-3; 7 positions match TRBD1. With V trimmed by 3 bases and J by 2 bases, 14 bases remained unmatched. The CDR3 has 18 amino acids. Germline CDR1 MDHEN, CDR2 SYDVKM.

This clone was picked up one time. J is TRBJ2-3 and V is TRBV9; a weak D match, TRBD2 (5 bases). CDR1 and CDR2 (germline): SGDLS, YYNGEE. V was pared by 6 bases and J by 5 bases, with 19 bases between. The CDR3 is 15 amino acids. The CDR3, as DNA: TGTGCCAGCAACGAGGACGGGGTACCGGGAGATACGCAGTATTTT. Protein: CASNEDGVPGDTQYF.

The CDR3 protein is CASSLGVHDYGYTF. As DNA, the CDR3 is TGCGCCAGCAGCTTGGGAGTGCACGACTATGGCTACACCTTC. V is TRBV5-1 and J is TRBJ1-2; D is unresolved. Germline CDR1 and CDR2: SGHRS and YFSETQ. Trimming pared 0 bases from V and 3 bases from J, leaving 9 bases between. This CDR3 is 14 amino acids long.

The chain recombines TRBV5-1 with TRBJ2-5; D gene uncertain. Trimming cost V 0 bases and J 2 bases, with 8 bases left between them. CDR1 SGHRS and CDR2 YFSETQ come from the germline V gene. CDR3 size: 14 residues. The CDR3 region is CASSLVSPQETQYF. The CDR3, as DNA: TGCGCCAGCAGCTTGGTGTCCCCACAAGAGACCCAGTACTTC.

This sequence joins TRBV7-9 and TRBJ2-1; D remains ambiguous. V was trimmed by 8 bases and J by 8 bases, leaving 13 bases between them. The length of the CDR3 is 12 residues. Germline V gives CDR1 SEHNR, CDR2 FQNEAQ (reference sequence). CDR3 DNA: TGTGCCAGCGACTTCATCGTTGATGAGCAGTTCTTC. The encoded protein is CASDFIVDEQFF.